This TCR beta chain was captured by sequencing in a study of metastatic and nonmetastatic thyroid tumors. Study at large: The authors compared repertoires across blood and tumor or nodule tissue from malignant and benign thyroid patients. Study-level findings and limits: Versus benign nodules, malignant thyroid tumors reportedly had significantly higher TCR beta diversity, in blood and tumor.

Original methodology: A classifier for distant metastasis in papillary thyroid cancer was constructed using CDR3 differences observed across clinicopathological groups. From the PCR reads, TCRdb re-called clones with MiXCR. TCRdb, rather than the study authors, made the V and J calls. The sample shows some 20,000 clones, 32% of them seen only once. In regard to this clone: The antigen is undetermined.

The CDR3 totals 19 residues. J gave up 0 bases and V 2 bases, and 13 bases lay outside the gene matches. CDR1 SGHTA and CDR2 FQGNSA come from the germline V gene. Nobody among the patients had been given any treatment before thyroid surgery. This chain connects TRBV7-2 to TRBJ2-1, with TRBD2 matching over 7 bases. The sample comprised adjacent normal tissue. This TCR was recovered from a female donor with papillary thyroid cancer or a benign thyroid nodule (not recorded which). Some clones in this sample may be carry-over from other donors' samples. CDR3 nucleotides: TGTGCCAGCAGCTTACTCGCCGTTGCTAGCGGTTTCTCCTACAATGAGCAGTTCTTC. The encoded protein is CASSLLAVASGFSYNEQFF.